This entry describes one T cell receptor beta chain. Its specificity is not known. Sequencing was performed with immunoSEQ multiplex PCR; in TCRdb, only in-frame clones are kept and a portion is missing. Of some 98,000 clones listed, approximately 82% were seen once; the top ten hold 25% to 35%. The data originate from a study of cytotoxic CD8 clonotypes in ibrutinib-treated CLL. Study information: Among responders, around 25 were partial and 2 complete; after median roughly 70 months, approximately 15 stayed remitted and some 12 progressed. Timing of response sample collection was a median roughly twelve months after treatment start, with a range of 6 to 36.

CDR1 and CDR2 from the germline V gene are SGHVS and FNYEAQ. Trimming removed 5 bases from V and 3 bases from J, with 24 bases in between. The CDR3 covers 18 residues. General study points: Baseline clonality, above age-matched healthy donor levels, tracked circulating CD8+ T-cell counts. There were few public clonotypes, and on treatment they contracted or stayed stable.

The source of this sequence is a human donor with chronic lymphocytic leukemia. The rearrangement links TRBV7-6 to TRBJ2-3, with D perhaps TRBD1 or TRBD2 (7 bases each). The specimen comprised PBMCs, sampled after 12 months of ibrutinib treatment. CDR3 DNA sequence: TGTGCCAGCAGCCGTCGGGGGGCGGGACAGAGGAATACAGATACGCAGTATTTT. This translates into CASSRRGAGQRNTDTQYF.